A selection of T cell receptor beta chains follows, all from one sample in a study of blood T cell repertoires in COVID-19. Some clones are missing from TCRdb's copy, which holds only in-frame ones; the method was immunoSEQ multiplex PCR. The data show around 380,000 clones, with about 80% seen just once and 0.85% to 1.3% held by the top ten. What was sequenced was peripheral blood. These receptors were taken from a human donor with acute or convalescent COVID-19. The donor label of this sample is uncertain. CDR3s include the opening cysteine and the closing phenylalanine or tryptophan. D genes are given only for firm matches. Clone sizes are given selectively: once, few, many, or a class where the clone is expanded.

J,V,size,D,CDR3,DNA
TRBJ1-1,TRBV24-1,once,TRBD1,CATSEGDRETEAFF,TGTGCCACCAGTGAGGGGGACAGGGAGACTGAAGCTTTCTTT
TRBJ2-1,TRBV3-1/TRBV3-2,.,.,CASSGRQSPSYNEQFF,TGTGCCAGCAGCGGTCGACAGTCCCCCTCCTACAATGAGCAGTTCTTC
TRBJ1-4,TRBV6-5,.,TRBD1,CASSFETGTNEKLFF,TGTGCCAGCAGTTTCGAGACAGGGACTAATGAAAAACTGTTTTTT
TRBJ2-6,TRBV2,.,.,CASSGGAGANVLTF,TGTGCCAGCAGTGGGGGCGCTGGGGCCAACGTCCTGACTTTC
TRBJ2-5,TRBV3-1/TRBV3-2,.,.,CASSTLATAQETQYF,TGTGCCAGCAGCACCCTAGCAACCGCCCAAGAGACCCAGTACTTC
TRBJ2-7,TRBV28,.,TRBD1,CASRRQGLHYEQYF,TGTGCCAGCAGAAGACAGGGGCTGCACTACGAGCAGTACTTC
TRBJ1-5,TRBV6-1,.,TRBD1,CASSLRGQSNQPQHF,TGTGCCAGCAGCCTCAGGGGGCAGAGCAATCAGCCCCAGCATTTT
TRBJ2-2,TRBV5-5,.,.,CASSTNPGVTGELFF,TGTGCCAGCAGCACTAACCCAGGGGTTACCGGGGAGCTGTTTTTT
TRBJ2-2,TRBV5-1,.,.,CASRERTGTGELFF,TGCGCCAGCAGGGAGCGGACGGGCACCGGGGAGCTGTTTTTT
TRBJ1-2,TRBV5-1,.,.,CASSEVVGGYGYTF,TGCGCCAGCAGCGAGGTAGTTGGAGGCTATGGCTACACCTTC
TRBJ1-5,TRBV19,once,.,CASSTSLNQPQHF,TGTGCCAGTAGTACTTCCCTCAATCAGCCCCAGCATTTT
TRBJ1-5,TRBV6-6,.,.,CASSYPRDSNQPQHF,TGTGCCAGCAGTTACCCCAGGGATAGCAATCAGCCCCAGCATTTT
TRBJ2-6,TRBV29-1,.,TRBD1,CSVSDRGRGSGANVLTF,TGCAGCGTCTCCGACAGGGGGCGAGGGAGTGGGGCCAACGTCCTGACTTTC
TRBJ2-3,TRBV6-4,once,TRBD2,CASSDSALAGSTSTDTQYF,TGTGCCAGCAGTGACTCTGCGCTAGCGGGATCAACTAGCACAGATACGCAGTATTTT
TRBJ2-2,TRBV19,.,.,CASSLGQILTGELFF,TGTGCCAGTAGCCTTGGACAGATACTAACCGGGGAGCTGTTTTTT